The 22 T cell receptor beta chains in this list originate from one sample, sequenced in a study of cytomegalovirus exposure and HLA in healthy donors. Sequencing used immunoSEQ multiplex PCR; TCRdb keeps in-frame clones, though not all of them. The sample has approximately 60,000 clones, around 90% seen once. What was sequenced was PBMCs. The receptors derive from a woman aged 18-29 years in good health and CMV-seronegative.

The chain couples TRBV10-3 to TRBJ1-2, with D possibly matching TRBD1 (5 bases). Germline values: CDR1 ENHRY, CDR2 SYGVKD. Between the trimmed V and J ends, which lost 2 bases and 5 bases, there was a span of 21 bases. This CDR3 comprises 17 residues. The CDR3 DNA reads TGTGCCATCAGTGAGCCCGCGGCGGGAGAAAAGGGGTATGGCTACACCTTC. It translates to CAISEPAAGEKGYGYTF.

J is TRBJ2-2 and V is TRBV7-3, with TRBD1 matching over 7 bases. V lost 6 bases and J lost 3; bases outside the gene matches: 13. CDR1 is SGHTA and CDR2 is FQGTGA in the germline V gene. The CDR3 contains 17 residues. The CDR3 bases are TGTGCCAGCAGGCTAAGGGGGCTAGATGGCGACACCGGGGAGCTGTTTTTT. Its protein is CASRLRGLDGDTGELFF.

The gene calls are TRBV28 and TRBJ2-4, with 10 bases lining up with TRBD2. The ends lost 8 bases at V and 0 bases at J; junction bases unmatched: 10. The CDR3 covers 17 residues. CDR1 and CDR2 (germline): MDHEN, SYDVKM. This CDR3 is CASFKRGGIIAKNIQYF. CDR3 in DNA: TGTGCCAGCTTCAAGCGGGGGGGAATTATAGCCAAAAACATTCAGTACTTC. The variable domain in full, completed from reference TRBV28 and TRBJ2-4, reads DVKVTQSSRYLVKRTGEKVFLECVQDMDHENMFWYRQDPGLGLRLIYFSYDVKMKEKGDIPEGYSVSREKKERFSLILESASTNQTSMYLCASFKRGGIIAKNIQYFGAGTRLSVL.

The CDR3: CASSRTGRDRDYGYTF. The CDR3, as DNA: TGTGCCAGCAGCAGAACCGGCAGGGATAGGGACTATGGCTACACCTTC. The J gene is TRBJ1-2, the V gene TRBV9; TRBD1 is a possible D gene (5 bases). Between the trimmed V and J ends, which lost 4 bases and 3 bases, there was a span of 19 bases. The length of the CDR3 is 16 residues. Germline V gives CDR1 SGDLS, CDR2 YYNGEE.

The rearrangement links TRBV5-8 to TRBJ1-4, with D hard to call. The germline CDR1 and CDR2 sequences are SGHTS and YDEGEE. Trimming shortened V by 2 bases and J by 14 bases, and 13 bases separated the two germline ends. This CDR3 comprises 12 residues. CDR3 region: CASSFLPGSLFF. CDR3 coding DNA: TGTGCCAGCAGCTTTTTGCCCGGGTCTCTGTTTTTT.

The sample holds one count of this clone. This chain uses TRBV15 with TRBJ1-3; 8 nucleotides agree with TRBD1. This CDR3 has 17 amino acids. Germline V gene lookup returns CDR1 LNHNV and CDR2 YYDKDF (reference sequence). V trimming: 0 bases; J trimming: 3 bases; junction bases outside the gene matches: 7. The CDR3 loop reads CATSRDLATGDGNTIYF. Here the CDR3 DNA reads TGTGCCACCAGCAGAGATCTTGCGACAGGGGATGGAAACACCATATATTTT.

The chain has TRBV27 and TRBJ2-3; 14 nucleotides match TRBD2. Per the germline V gene, CDR1 is MNHEY and CDR2 is SMNVEV (reference sequence). After removal of 6 bases from V and 0 bases from J, the junction contained 11 bases not matched to a gene. The CDR3 is 19 residues long. Here the CDR3 reads CASRPSTSGRALSTDTQYF. In nucleotides, the CDR3 is TGTGCCAGCAGGCCCTCGACTAGCGGGAGGGCTCTCAGCACAGATACGCAGTATTTT.

The chain is built from TRBV9 and TRBJ1-1, with D maybe TRBD1 (5 bases). The CDR3 runs 13 residues. Germline V gene data show CDR1 as SGDLS and CDR2 as YYNGEE. The germline V and J ends were trimmed by 3 bases and 1 base, with 7 bases remaining between them. This chain's CDR3 is CASSAGGNTEAFF. CDR3 DNA: TGTGCCAGCAGCGCCGGGGGGAACACTGAAGCTTTCTTT. Drawing the rest from reference TRBV9 and TRBJ1-1, the complete variable domain is DSGVTQTPKHLITATGQRVTLRCSPRSGDLSVYWYQQSLDQGLQFLIQYYNGEERAKGNILERFSAQQFPDLHSELNLSSLELGDSALYFCASSAGGNTEAFFGQGTRLTVV.

The CDR3 nucleotides are TGTGCCAGTAGTGCGCCGACAGGGGCCACTGAAGCTTTCTTT. Translation gives CASSAPTGATEAFF. This chain connects TRBV19 to TRBJ1-1; 8 nucleotides line up with TRBD1. Germline lookup yields CDR1 LNHDA and CDR2 SQIVND (reference sequence). The CDR3 has 14 amino acids. The V segment lost 5 bases and the J segment 4 bases; nucleotides outside the gene matches: 6.

The chain combines TRBV5-6 with TRBJ1-1; D is unclear. The V end lost 4 bases, the J end lost 0 bases, and 4 bases lay between the germline ends. CDR3 length: 12 amino acids. From germline, CDR1 is SGHDT and CDR2 YYEEEE. The CDR3 nucleotides are TGTGCCAGCAGCCTATTGAACACTGAAGCTTTCTTT. Translated, it gives CASSLLNTEAFF.

This chain connects TRBV5-1 to TRBJ2-7; D might be TRBD1 (5 bases). The CDR3 runs to 14 residues. V lost 0 bases to trimming and J lost 3 bases, with 10 bases between them. Germline loops: CDR1 SGHRS, CDR2 YFSETQ. The CDR3 DNA sequence: TGCGCCAGCAGCTTGGATCAGGGTATCTACGAGCAGTACTTC. Its translation: CASSLDQGIYEQYF.

The V call is TRBV7-8, the J call TRBJ2-2; TRBD1 aligns across 9 bases. V shed 4 bases, J shed 3 bases, and the junction held 3 bases outside the gene matches. The CDR3 totals 15 residues. CDR1 SGHVS and CDR2 FQNEAQ come from the germline V gene. In DNA form, the CDR3 reads TGTGCCAGCAGCTCACAGGGGGCGGACACCGGGGAGCTGTTTTTT. Translating gives CASSSQGADTGELFF.

The chain has TRBV6-1 and TRBJ2-1; D not certain. CDR1 and CDR2 from the germline V gene are MNHNS and SASEGT. The CDR3 is 16 amino acids. V shed 1 base and J shed 0 bases, with 10 bases lying between them. CDR3 sequence: CASSEVGSSSYNEQFF. The CDR3 DNA reads TGTGCCAGCAGTGAAGTAGGCTCTAGCTCCTACAATGAGCAGTTCTTC.

The chain recombines TRBV19 with TRBJ1-1, with D maybe TRBD1 (5 bases). With 3 bases removed from V and 5 bases from J, the gap between germline ends came to 10 bases. The length of the CDR3 is 13 residues. CDR1 is LNHDA, CDR2 SQIVND, per germline (reference sequence). The CDR3 DNA sequence: TGTGCCAGTAGTATGGGGCGGGGAACTGAAGCTTTCTTT. It yields the protein CASSMGRGTEAFF.

The chain is built from TRBV28 and TRBJ1-2; D is unresolved. Germline loops: CDR1 MDHEN, CDR2 SYDVKM. Trimming took off 7 bases at V and 3 bases at J, with 27 bases between the two ends. CDR3 length equals 18 residues. The CDR3 sequence is CASITRGWGTPGDYGYTF. In nucleotides, the CDR3 is TGTGCCAGCATCACCCGGGGTTGGGGAACCCCCGGTGACTATGGCTACACCTTC.

This clone has a single count. This chain links TRBV5-1 with TRBJ1-1; weak D call: TRBD1 (6 bases). CDR1 and CDR2 from the germline V gene are SGHRS and YFSETQ. The CDR3 contains 12 residues. Trimming cost V 6 bases and J 5 bases, with 11 bases left between them. The chain's CDR3 is CASTQGGTEAFF. The CDR3 region has the DNA TGCGCCAGCACCCAAGGGGGTACTGAAGCTTTCTTT.

This chain links TRBV27 with TRBJ2-6; D gene unclear. V was clipped by 8 bases and J by 4 bases, with 9 bases between them. The CDR3 has 13 amino acids. CDR1 and CDR2 (germline): MNHEY, SMNVEV (reference sequence). The CDR3, as DNA: TGTGCCAGCCGGGTTTTAGGGGCCAACGTCCTGACTTTC. It translates to CASRVLGANVLTF.

V and J are TRBV18 and TRBJ1-2; D call uncertain. V lost 3 bases and J lost 6, with 14 bases in between. This CDR3 has 14 residues. CDR1 is KGHSH and CDR2 is LQKENI in the germline V gene. The CDR3 region is CASSPPRDANGYTF. The CDR3 nucleotides read TGTGCCAGCTCACCCCCCCGGGATGCTAATGGCTACACCTTC.

This clone was detected once. The gene calls are TRBV28 and TRBJ1-1; 11 bases align to TRBD1. Germline V lookup: CDR1 MDHEN, CDR2 SYDVKM. The CDR3 sequence is 15 residues long. Trimming removed 8 bases from V and 0 bases from J; junction bases left unmatched: 5. This CDR3 reads CASGGTGGMNTEAFF. CDR3 DNA sequence: TGTGCCAGCGGAGGGACAGGGGGAATGAACACTGAAGCTTTCTTT.

CDR3 protein: CASMATGMQLSNYGYTF. CDR3 DNA: TGTGCCAGTATGGCGACAGGGATGCAGCTCTCTAACTATGGCTACACCTTC. The gene calls are TRBV19 and TRBJ1-2, with 7 bases fitting TRBD1. The CDR3 covers 17 residues. Germline CDR1 reads LNHDA; CDR2 reads SQIVND (reference sequence). With V trimmed by 7 bases and J by 0 bases, 14 bases remained unmatched.

The sample holds a few counts of this clone. The V and J genes are TRBV14 and TRBJ2-1, with 15 bases lining up with TRBD2. This CDR3 has 20 residues. J gave up 7 bases and V 2 bases, and 15 bases lay outside the gene matches. Per the germline V gene, CDR1 is SGHDN and CDR2 is FVKESK. CDR3 residues: CASSQKPGLAGGWGPNEQFF. The DNA of the CDR3 is TGTGCCAGCAGCCAAAAACCGGGACTAGCGGGAGGCTGGGGCCCTAATGAGCAGTTCTTC. Full variable domain (outside the CDR3, taken from reference TRBV14 and TRBJ2-1): EAGVTQFPSHSVIEKGQTVTLRCDPISGHDNLYWYRRVMGKEIKFLLHFVKESKQDESGMPNNRFLAERTGGTYSTLKVQPAELEDSGVYFCASSQKPGLAGGWGPNEQFFGPGTRLTVL.

This clone was seen just once. The chain couples TRBV6-1 to TRBJ1-4; D is unresolved. The CDR3 runs to 15 residues. The V end was cut by 0 bases, the J end by 4 bases, with 9 bases between. Germline V CDR1 and CDR2: MNHNS, SASEGT. The CDR3 region has the DNA TGTGCCAGCAGTGAAGCCTGGCAAGATAATGAAAAACTGTTTTTT. Translated: CASSEAWQDNEKLFF.